This T cell receptor beta chain was retrieved from a study of siplizumab effects on memory and regulatory T cells. This CDR3 spans 13 amino acids. V shed 3 bases and J shed 7 bases, with 9 bases lying between them. Germline assignment: CDR1 LNHDA and CDR2 SQIVND (reference sequence). Clones were read by immunoSEQ multiplex PCR, and TCRdb kept only the in-frame ones, dropping some. Among about 100,000 clones listed, approximately 94% were seen once. This rearrangement joins TRBV19 to TRBJ1-4, with D uncertain. Sequencing was carried out using Tregs sorted from blood. This receptor was identified in a human donor in good health. CDR3 DNA sequence: TGTGCCAGTAGTATGGGGTCCCTTGAAAAACTGTTTTTT. It codes for CASSMGSLEKLFF.